What follows are 15 T cell receptor beta chains derived from one specimen sequenced in a study of T cells in Graves' hyperthyroidism and ophthalmopathy. From RNA transcripts, TCR beta CDR3 regions were amplified. Researchers ran a first-round RT-PCR on the TCR CDR3 using the HTBI primer set. TCRdb independently ran MiXCR on the multiplex PCR reads; one entry per CDR3 protein. The table lists about 640,000 distinct CDR3 sequences, less than 25% of them singletons. The specimen was blood. The origin of the receptors is a man aged 25-45 years with Graves' ophthalmopathy.

The V and J genes are TRBV4-2 and TRBJ1-1; no firm D call. This CDR3 comprises 14 residues. Trimming removed 1 base at V and 0 bases at J, with 6 bases between. Germline V gene lookup returns CDR1 LGHNA and CDR2 YNFKEQ. The CDR3 DNA sequence: TGTGCCAGCAGCCAAGTCCCCCTGAACACTGAAGCTTTCTTT. Amino acids: CASSQVPLNTEAFF.

This clonotype was seen a few times. The rearrangement uses TRBV11-2 and TRBJ2-7, with D possibly matching TRBD2 (5 bases). The CDR3 extends over 13 amino acids. Germline assignment: CDR1 SGHAT and CDR2 FQNNGV. Between the trimmed V and J ends, which lost 1 base and 7 bases, there was a span of 11 bases. CDR3 nucleotide sequence: TGTGCCAGCAGCTTAGTGTCAGAGGGAGAGCAGTACTTC. Encoded protein: CASSLVSEGEQYF.

V usage is TRBV12-3 or TRBV12-4 and J usage is TRBJ2-3, with TRBD2 identical over 10 bases. The CDR3 spans 17 residues. J lost 5 bases, V lost 6 bases, and 14 bases had no gene match. The CDR3 sequence is CASSQRLAGEVRDTQYF. CDR3 DNA sequence: TGTGCCAGCAGCCAGAGGCTAGCGGGAGAAGTCAGAGATACGCAGTATTTT.

In this sample, this clonotype turned up many times. This chain connects TRBV13 to TRBJ2-2; D remains unclear. CDR1 and CDR2 from the germline V gene are PRHDT and FYEKMQ (reference sequence). Trimming left V 4 bases short and J 4 bases short, with 13 bases between. This CDR3 is built from 15 residues. The CDR3 here is CASSSTSESTGELFF. Written as DNA, the CDR3 is TGTGCCAGCAGCTCCACTTCGGAATCCACCGGGGAGCTGTTTTTT. The variable domain in full, completed from reference TRBV13 and TRBJ2-2, reads AAGVIQSPRHLIKEKRETATLKCYPIPRHDTVYWYQQGPGQDPQFLISFYEKMQSDKGSIPDRFSAQQFSDYHSELNMSSLELGDSALYFCASSSTSESTGELFFGEGSRLTVL.

This clonotype was counted at least ten times. The chain carries TRBV30 and TRBJ1-2; D is unresolved. This CDR3 spans 12 amino acids. Germline lookup yields CDR1 GTSNPN and CDR2 SVGIG (reference sequence). V was cut by 3 bases and J by 8 bases, with 13 bases left in between. This CDR3 reads CAWSPSGVGYTF. In nucleotides, the CDR3 is TGTGCCTGGAGCCCCAGTGGAGTAGGCTACACCTTC. The entire variable domain, with the rest obtained from reference TRBV30 and TRBJ1-2, is as follows: SQTIHQWPATLVQPVGSPLSLECTVEGTSNPNLYWYRQAAGRGLQLLFYSVGIGQISSEVPQNLSASRPQDRQFILSSKKLLLSDSGFYLCAWSPSGVGYTFGSGTRLTVV.

The table lists this clonotype with a few counts. CDR3 protein: CSARDQWAQKNSPLHF. The CDR3 coding sequence is TGCAGTGCTAGAGATCAGTGGGCCCAGAAGAATTCACCCCTCCACTTT. The rearrangement uses TRBV20-1 and TRBJ1-6; D gene uncertain. The ends were cut back, 0 bases at V and 7 bases at J, with 16 bases in the middle. Germline CDR1 DFQATT, CDR2 SNEGSKA (reference sequence). The CDR3 spans 16 residues.

In nucleotides, the CDR3 is TGTGCCAGCAGCTTCGGTGGGACTTCACCCCTCCACTTT. Its protein product is CASSFGGTSPLHF. V gene TRBV16 combines with J gene TRBJ1-6; D possibly corresponds to TRBD1 (5 bases). The V gene's germline CDR1 is KGHSY and CDR2 FQNENV. The V end was cut by 5 bases, the J end by 9 bases, with 11 bases between. The CDR3 length is 13 residues.

At least ten counts were recorded for this clonotype. V usage is TRBV6-1 and J usage is TRBJ2-5; maybe TRBD1 (6 bases). Germline values: CDR1 MNHNS, CDR2 SASEGT. The CDR3 spans 16 residues. V was trimmed by 5 bases and J by 5 bases, leaving 21 bases between them. The CDR3 sequence: CASSSLPGVPRETQYF. In DNA form, the CDR3 reads TGTGCCAGCAGTTCCCTTCCAGGGGTGCCCAGGGAGACCCAGTACTTC.

This sequence joins TRBV27 and TRBJ1-6; 9 bases match TRBD1. This CDR3 has 16 residues. Germline V lookup: CDR1 MNHEY, CDR2 SMNVEV (reference sequence). V lost 6 bases to trimming and J lost 6 bases; unmatched junction nucleotides: 9. CDR3 sequence: CASSGQGSVGNSPLHF. The CDR3 nucleotides read TGTGCCAGCAGCGGACAGGGGTCGGTGGGTAATTCACCCCTCCACTTT.

This clonotype came up many times. This chain uses TRBV28 with TRBJ2-3; D is unresolved. V lost 7 bases, J lost 0 bases, and 8 bases lay in between. CDR1 and CDR2 (germline): MDHEN, SYDVKM. This CDR3 is 13 amino acids long. CDR3 sequence (DNA): TGTGCCAGCATGGCCCCAAGCACAGATACGCAGTATTTT. It encodes CASMAPSTDTQYF.

The chain recombines TRBV4-2 with TRBJ2-2; D remains unclear. The CDR3 spans 18 residues. Germline values: CDR1 LGHNA, CDR2 YNFKEQ. The V gene lost 0 bases and the J gene lost 0 bases, with 14 bases spanning the gap. CDR3 coding DNA: TGTGCCAGCAGCCAAGATCCCCTGGGCTACGCGAACACCGGGGAGCTGTTTTTT. Translating it yields CASSQDPLGYANTGELFF.

This clonotype was found many times. The V call is TRBV3-1, the J call TRBJ2-3, with TRBD2 as a possible D gene (6 bases). V was shortened by 0 bases and J by 1 base, with 8 bases between the two germline ends. The CDR3 is 15 amino acids. Germline values: CDR1 LGHDT, CDR2 YNNKEL (reference sequence). This chain's CDR3 is CASSQEGGRTDTQYF. The CDR3 DNA reads as TGTGCCAGCAGCCAAGAGGGGGGACGCACAGATACGCAGTATTTT.

This clonotype was seen only a few times. The chain recombines TRBV20-1 with TRBJ2-3; D assignment may be TRBD1 or TRBD2 (5 bases each). With 0 bases removed from V and 9 bases from J, the gap between germline ends came to 22 bases. CDR1 and CDR2 from the germline V gene are DFQATT and SNEGSKA (reference sequence). This CDR3 is 16 amino acids long. The CDR3 protein is CSARDYQGDLMGTQYF. The DNA for the CDR3 is TGCAGTGCTAGAGATTACCAGGGAGACCTTATGGGGACGCAGTATTTT.

This chain links TRBV11-2 with TRBJ2-7, with unresolved D. This CDR3 is 16 amino acids long. The germline V gene has CDR1 SGHAT and CDR2 FQNNGV. V was trimmed by 1 base and J by 5 bases, leaving 18 bases between them. The CDR3 region is CASSLAGGRRVHEQYF. The DNA of the CDR3 is TGTGCCAGCAGCTTAGCCGGCGGACGGCGCGTCCACGAGCAGTACTTC.

This clonotype was seen repeatedly, ten times or more. This chain uses TRBV27 with TRBJ2-7; TRBD1 matches 9 bases. CDR1 is MNHEY and CDR2 is SMNVEV in the germline V gene (reference sequence). V lost 5 bases, J lost 6 bases, and 11 bases stayed unmatched. CDR3 length equals 15 residues. The CDR3 loop reads CASSPNRDRVREQYF. In DNA, the CDR3 is TGTGCCAGCAGTCCTAACCGGGACAGGGTTCGCGAGCAGTACTTC.